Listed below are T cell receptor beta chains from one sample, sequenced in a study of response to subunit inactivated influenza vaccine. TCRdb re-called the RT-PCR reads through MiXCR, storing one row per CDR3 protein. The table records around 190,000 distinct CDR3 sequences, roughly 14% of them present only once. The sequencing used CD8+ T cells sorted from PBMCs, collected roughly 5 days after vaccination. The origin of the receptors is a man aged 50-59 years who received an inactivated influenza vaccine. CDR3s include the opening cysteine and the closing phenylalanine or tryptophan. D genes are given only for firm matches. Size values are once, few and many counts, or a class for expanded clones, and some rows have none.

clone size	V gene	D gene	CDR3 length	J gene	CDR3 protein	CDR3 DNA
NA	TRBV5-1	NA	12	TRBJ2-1	CASSAYSGEQFF	TGCGCCAGCAGCGCCTATAGCGGTGAGCAGTTCTTC
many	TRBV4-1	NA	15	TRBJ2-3	CASSQEGVSTDTQYF	TGCGCCAGCAGCCAAGAGGGGGTTAGCACAGATACGCAGTATTTT
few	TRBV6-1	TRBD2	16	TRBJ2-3	CASSLRTSGSTDTQYF	TGTGCCAGCAGCCTACGGACTAGCGGTAGCACAGATACGCAGTATTTT
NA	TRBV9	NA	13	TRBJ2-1	CASSPTGLEYPFF	TGTGCCAGCAGCCCAACGGGTTTGGAGTATCCCTTCTTC
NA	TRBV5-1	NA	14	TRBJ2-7	CASSVADSSYEQYF	TGCGCCAGCAGCGTAGCGGATTCCTCCTACGAGCAGTACTTC
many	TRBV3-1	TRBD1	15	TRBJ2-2	CASSRQGANTGELFF	TGTGCCAGCAGCCGACAGGGGGCGAACACCGGGGAGCTGTTTTTT
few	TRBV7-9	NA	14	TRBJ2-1	CASTFGVGGYEQFF	TGTGCCAGCACCTTCGGGGTTGGGGGCTATGAGCAGTTCTTC
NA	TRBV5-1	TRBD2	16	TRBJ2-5	CASSPWTSGVGETQYF	TGCGCCAGCAGCCCGTGGACTAGCGGGGTGGGGGAGACCCAGTACTTC
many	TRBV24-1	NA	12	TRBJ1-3	CATRDSGNTIYF	TGTGCCACCCGGGACTCTGGAAACACCATATATTTT
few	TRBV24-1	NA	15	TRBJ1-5	CAPRGAGNSNQPQHF	TGTGCCCCCAGGGGCGCTGGGAATAGCAATCAGCCCCAGCATTTT
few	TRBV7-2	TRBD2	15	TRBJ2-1	CASSLVLAGGGEQFF	TGTGCCAGCAGCTTAGTTCTAGCGGGGGGTGGTGAGCAGTTCTTC
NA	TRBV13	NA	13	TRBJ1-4	CASSLVLDEKLFF	TGTGCCAGCAGCTTAGTGCTGGATGAAAAACTGTTTTTT
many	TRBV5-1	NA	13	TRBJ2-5	CASSWTVQETQYF	TGCGCCAGCAGCTGGACGGTTCAAGAGACCCAGTACTTC
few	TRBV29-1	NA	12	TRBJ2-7	CSVWTEAYEQYF	TGCAGCGTTTGGACGGAAGCCTACGAGCAGTACTTC
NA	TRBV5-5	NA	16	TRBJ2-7	CASTGGRDEPYYEQYF	TGTGCCAGCACCGGGGGCAGGGACGAGCCTTACTACGAGCAGTACTTC
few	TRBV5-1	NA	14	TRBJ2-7	CASSSSQPGLEQYF	TGCGCCAGCAGCTCCTCACAGCCTGGATTAGAGCAGTACTTC